The source of this T cell receptor (beta chain) is a study of T cell changes during pregnancy in multiple sclerosis. Clones were sequenced by immunoSEQ multiplex PCR, and TCRdb holds only the in-frame ones, with some missing. The sample has approximately 80,000 clones; approximately 94% are singletons. Germline V gene data show CDR1 as SGHAT and CDR2 as FQNNGV. The CDR3 is 13 residues long. V lost 5 bases and J 4 bases, leaving 9 bases between the germline ends. The sequenced sample was peripheral blood, obtained in the third trimester of pregnancy. This chain links TRBV11-2 with TRBJ1-3; unclear D gene. The clonotype comes from a female donor with multiple sclerosis, enrolled in a pregnancy study. In nucleotides, the CDR3 is TGTGCCAGCAGCCGCCCCGGGGGAAACACCATATATTTT. Its translation is CASSRPGGNTIYF.